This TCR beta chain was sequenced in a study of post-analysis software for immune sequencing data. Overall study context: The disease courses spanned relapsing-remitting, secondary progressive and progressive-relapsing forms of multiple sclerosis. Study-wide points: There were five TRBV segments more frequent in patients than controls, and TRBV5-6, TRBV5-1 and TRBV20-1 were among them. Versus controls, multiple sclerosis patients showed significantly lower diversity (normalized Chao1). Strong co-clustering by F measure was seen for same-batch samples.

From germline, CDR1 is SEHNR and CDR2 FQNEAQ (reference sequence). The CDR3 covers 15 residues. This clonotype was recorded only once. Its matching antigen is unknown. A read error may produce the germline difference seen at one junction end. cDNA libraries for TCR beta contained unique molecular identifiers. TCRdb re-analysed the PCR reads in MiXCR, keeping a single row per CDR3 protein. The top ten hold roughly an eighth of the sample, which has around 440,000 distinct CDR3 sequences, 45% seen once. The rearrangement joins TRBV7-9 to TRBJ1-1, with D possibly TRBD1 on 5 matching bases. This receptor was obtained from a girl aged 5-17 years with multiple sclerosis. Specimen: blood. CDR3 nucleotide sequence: TGTGCCAGCAGCTTAGGGGGAGGGGAGGGCACTGAGGCTTTCTTT. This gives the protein CASSLGGGEGTEAFF. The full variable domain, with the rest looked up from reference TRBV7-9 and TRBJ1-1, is DTGVSQNPRHKITKRGQNVTFRCDPISEHNRLYWYRQTLGQGPEFLTYFQNEAQLEKSRLLSDRFSAERPKGSFSTLEIQRTEQGDSAMYLCASSLGGGEGTEAFFGQGTRLTVV.